The clone carrying this TCR beta chain was picked up one time. The table came from immunoSEQ multiplex PCR; TCRdb's copy has only in-frame clones and leaves some out. The sample contains 410,000 or so clones, about 88% of which appear only once. The sample comes from a study of blood T cell repertoires in COVID-19. The Seattle patients joined while their infection was active and were tracked longitudinally afterward. This clonotype was obtained from a woman between 40 and 50 years old with COVID-19, enrolled during active disease. The specimen was peripheral blood.

CDR3 region: CASSPGLTQETQYF. CDR3 in DNA: TGTGCCAGCTCACCGGGACTCACTCAAGAGACCCAGTACTTC. V and J are TRBV18 and TRBJ2-5, with a possible D match to TRBD2 (6 bases). The CDR3 is 14 amino acids. The germline V gene encodes CDR1 KGHSH and CDR2 LQKENI. V lost 3 bases, J lost 2 bases, and 10 bases lay in between.